One and the same sample provided the 20 T cell receptor beta chains below, sequenced in a study of early T cells in non-severe SARS-CoV-2 infection. TCRdb reanalysed the 5' RACE reads using MiXCR and keeps one entry per CDR3 protein. Of 20,000 to 25,000 distinct CDR3 sequences listed, around 4% are singletons. The source material was whole blood. All receptors come from an adult who was a healthcare worker with PCR-confirmed SARS-CoV-2 infection or an uninfected control (not recorded which).

This clonotype was counted ten times or more. The genes are TRBV20-1 and TRBJ2-7, with 7 bases lining up with TRBD1. V gave up 4 bases and J gave up 1 base; unmatched junction bases: 7. The CDR3 has 14 residues. The germline V gene encodes CDR1 DFQATT and CDR2 SNEGSKA (reference sequence). CDR3 protein: CSATLRGSSYEQYF. CDR3 DNA: TGCAGTGCTACCCTCAGGGGGAGTTCCTACGAGCAGTACTTC.

The chain couples TRBV29-1 to TRBJ2-2, with D possibly being TRBD1 (5 bases). CDR1 and CDR2 (germline): SQVTM, ANQGSEA. CDR3 length: 15 residues. Trimming left V 2 bases short and J 5 bases short, with 15 bases between. In DNA, the CDR3 is TGCAGCGTTGAACTGCAAGGGGCGCGAACCGGGGAGCTGTTTTTT. It codes for CSVELQGARTGELFF.

This clonotype was observed at least ten times. The rearrangement links TRBV12-3 or TRBV12-4 to TRBJ2-7; the D is unclear. Trimming shortened V by 2 bases and J by 1 base, and 12 bases separated the two germline ends. This CDR3 comprises 15 residues. The CDR3 loop reads CASSLKGMSSYEQYF. The CDR3 nucleotides read TGTGCCAGCAGTTTAAAGGGCATGAGTTCCTACGAGCAGTACTTC.

There are many counts of this clonotype. The gene calls are TRBV2 and TRBJ1-4; tentative D call: TRBD1 (5 bases). Germline CDR1 reads SNHLY; CDR2 reads FYNNEI. The CDR3 covers 15 residues. The germline V and J ends were trimmed by 2 bases and 10 bases, with 17 bases remaining between them. The CDR3 DNA sequence: TGTGCCAGCAGTGAACAGCGGGGGTCCAGGGTAAAACTGTTTTTT. It yields the protein CASSEQRGSRVKLFF.

This clonotype was detected many times. The V gene is TRBV29-1, the J gene TRBJ2-5; D ambiguous. CDR1 and CDR2 from the germline V gene are SQVTM and ANQGSEA. Trimming removed 7 bases at V and 7 bases at J, with 16 bases between. The CDR3 extends over 12 amino acids. CDR3 loop: CSAPNEVGTQYF. The CDR3, as DNA: TGCAGCGCTCCTAACGAGGTCGGGACCCAGTACTTC.

This clonotype has ten or more counts. The chain employs TRBV20-1 and TRBJ2-1; D may correspond to TRBD1 or TRBD2 (5 bases each). Trimming removed 2 bases from V and 4 bases from J, with 24 bases in between. The germline gives CDR1 DFQATT, CDR2 SNEGSKA (reference sequence). The CDR3 loop spans 18 amino acids. Here the CDR3 DNA reads TGCAGTGCTAGAACAAAAACCCCTCCGGGACCCATATACAATGAGCAGTTCTTC. Encoded protein: CSARTKTPPGPIYNEQFF.

V gene TRBV5-5 combines with J gene TRBJ2-5, with D possibly matching TRBD1 (5 bases). Trimming took off 2 bases at V and 1 base at J, with 9 bases between the two ends. The CDR3 spans 14 residues. Germline assignment: CDR1 SGHKS and CDR2 YYEKEE (reference sequence). CDR3 amino acids: CASSLSTAQETQYF. In nucleotides, the CDR3 is TGTGCCAGCAGCTTATCGACAGCCCAAGAGACCCAGTACTTC.

There are many counts of this clonotype. The chain combines TRBV7-9 with TRBJ2-5; 11 bases are a match to TRBD2. Germline V gene sequence: CDR1 SEHNR, CDR2 FQNEAQ (reference sequence). V was pared by 4 bases and J by 2 bases, with 6 bases of the junction left unmatched. CDR3 size: 16 residues. The DNA of the CDR3 is TGTGCCAGCAGCTCCTGGACTAGCGGGTTTCAAGAGACCCAGTACTTC. Translated: CASSSWTSGFQETQYF.

The rearrangement links TRBV10-2 to TRBJ2-1; D may be TRBD2 (5 bases). There are 12 residues in the CDR3. From germline, CDR1 is WSHSY and CDR2 SAAADI. Trimming removed 4 bases from V and 9 bases from J, with 10 bases in between. For the CDR3, the DNA is TGCGCCAGCAGTGGGGGAGTTAGTGAGCAGTTCTTC. This translates into CASSGGVSEQFF.

This clonotype was picked up many times. The chain is built from TRBV3-1 and TRBJ2-5; 12 positions agree with TRBD2. Germline CDR1 reads LGHDT; CDR2 reads YNNKEL (reference sequence). The CDR3 runs 15 residues. V lost 4 bases, J lost 2 bases, and 2 bases stayed unmatched. Written as DNA, the CDR3 is TGTGCCAGCAGCCCTGGACTAGCGGGGCAAGAGACCCAGTACTTC. Translated: CASSPGLAGQETQYF.

The table lists this clonotype with many counts. V and J are TRBV11-2 and TRBJ1-1; D call uncertain. The CDR3 is 15 amino acids. CDR1 and CDR2 (germline): SGHAT, FQNNGV. Trimming pared 5 bases from V and 4 bases from J, leaving 17 bases between. The DNA for the CDR3 is TGTGCCAGCAGCCCCCTCGCACGTTCTGGCACTGAAGCTTTCTTT. It codes for CASSPLARSGTEAFF.

This clonotype was seen a handful of times. The V call is TRBV6-1, the J call TRBJ2-2; D gene ambiguous. Trimming shortened V by 2 bases and J by 4 bases, and 5 bases separated the two germline ends. Germline lookup yields CDR1 MNHNS and CDR2 SASEGT. The CDR3 loop spans 13 amino acids. CDR3 sequence reads: CASSEITTGELFF. CDR3 sequence (DNA): TGTGCCAGCAGTGAAATTACCACCGGGGAGCTGTTTTTT.

This clonotype occurred many times. The chain is built from TRBV10-1 and TRBJ2-3; the match to TRBD1 covers 9 bases. This CDR3 is built from 16 residues. Germline V CDR1 and CDR2: WNHNN, SYGVQD (reference sequence). V was pared by 3 bases and J by 3 bases, with 7 bases of the junction left unmatched. In DNA form, the CDR3 reads TGCGCCAGCAGTGACAGATCGGACAGGGGAACAGATACGCAGTATTTT. This encodes CASSDRSDRGTDTQYF.

This clonotype showed up just a few times. V usage is TRBV20-1 and J usage is TRBJ2-5, with 7 bases lining up with TRBD2. J gave up 2 bases and V 3 bases, and 9 bases lay outside the gene matches. CDR3 length: 15 residues. CDR1 and CDR2 from the germline V gene are DFQATT and SNEGSKA (reference sequence). CDR3 bases: TGCAGTGCTAGCAGGACTAGGAGCCTTCAAGAGACCCAGTACTTC. Protein: CSASRTRSLQETQYF.

Only a few counts were recorded for this clonotype. The V call is TRBV29-1, the J call TRBJ1-1, with a possible D match to TRBD1 (5 bases). The germline gives CDR1 SQVTM, CDR2 ANQGSEA. V lost 7 bases and J 1 base, leaving 13 bases between the germline ends. The CDR3 consists of 13 residues. CDR3 DNA: TGCAGCGGCTCGACAGACACGAACACTGAAGCTTTCTTT. Residues: CSGSTDTNTEAFF.

This clonotype was seen ten or more times. The chain couples TRBV28 to TRBJ1-5; D is unclear. The CDR3 has 14 amino acids. Germline loops: CDR1 MDHEN, CDR2 SYDVKM. V was pared by 7 bases and J by 7 bases, with 17 bases between. This chain's CDR3 is CASIMGPTNQPQHF. The CDR3 DNA reads TGTGCCAGCATCATGGGCCCAACGAACCAGCCCCAGCATTTT. The full variable domain, with the rest looked up from reference TRBV28 and TRBJ1-5, is DVKVTQSSRYLVKRTGEKVFLECVQDMDHENMFWYRQDPGLGLRLIYFSYDVKMKEKGDIPEGYSVSREKKERFSLILESASTNQTSMYLCASIMGPTNQPQHFGDGTRLSIL.

The sample holds many counts of this clonotype. In DNA form, the CDR3 reads TGTGCCAGCAGCCAAGGGGGTGTTTTGGAGACCCAGTACTTC. It encodes CASSQGGVLETQYF. The V call is TRBV9, the J call TRBJ2-5; possible D gene TRBD1, 6 bases. This CDR3 comprises 14 residues. The V end lost 4 bases, the J end lost 5 bases, and 15 bases lay between the germline ends. The germline CDR1 and CDR2 sequences are SGDLS and YYNGEE.

Judged by abundance, this clonotype is medium-sized (0.01 to 0.1%). This sequence joins TRBV28 and TRBJ2-7; 9 bases map to TRBD2. The CDR3 spans 15 residues. Germline-derived CDR1 and CDR2 are MDHEN and SYDVKM. Germline trimming cut 4 bases from V and 2 bases from J; bases unmatched to any gene: 6. The CDR3 bases are TGTGCCAGCAGTTCCTTAGCGGGGGCCCCCTACGAGCAGTACTTC. Translating it yields CASSSLAGAPYEQYF. The variable domain in full, completed from reference TRBV28 and TRBJ2-7, reads DVKVTQSSRYLVKRTGEKVFLECVQDMDHENMFWYRQDPGLGLRLIYFSYDVKMKEKGDIPEGYSVSREKKERFSLILESASTNQTSMYLCASSSLAGAPYEQYFGPGTRLTVT.

This clonotype was detected many times. CDR3 coding DNA: TGTGCCAGCAGTTTCCGAAGTCAGGGGTCCCAGACCCTAAGCTCCTATAATTCACCCCTCCACTTT. Protein product: CASSFRSQGSQTLSSYNSPLHF. V usage is TRBV7-2 and J usage is TRBJ1-6; D perhaps matches TRBD1 (6 bases). The CDR3 is made up of 22 amino acids. Trimming removed 6 bases at V and 0 bases at J, with 30 bases between. Per the germline V gene, CDR1 is SGHTA and CDR2 is FQGNSA.

This clonotype was seen many times. The chain uses TRBV29-1 and TRBJ2-5; the D is unclear. The germline V and J ends were trimmed by 7 bases and 1 base, with 10 bases remaining between them. Germline V CDR1 and CDR2: SQVTM, ANQGSEA. The CDR3 extends over 12 amino acids. The CDR3: CSAPDLQETQYF. The CDR3 DNA sequence: TGCAGCGCCCCGGACCTCCAAGAGACCCAGTACTTC.